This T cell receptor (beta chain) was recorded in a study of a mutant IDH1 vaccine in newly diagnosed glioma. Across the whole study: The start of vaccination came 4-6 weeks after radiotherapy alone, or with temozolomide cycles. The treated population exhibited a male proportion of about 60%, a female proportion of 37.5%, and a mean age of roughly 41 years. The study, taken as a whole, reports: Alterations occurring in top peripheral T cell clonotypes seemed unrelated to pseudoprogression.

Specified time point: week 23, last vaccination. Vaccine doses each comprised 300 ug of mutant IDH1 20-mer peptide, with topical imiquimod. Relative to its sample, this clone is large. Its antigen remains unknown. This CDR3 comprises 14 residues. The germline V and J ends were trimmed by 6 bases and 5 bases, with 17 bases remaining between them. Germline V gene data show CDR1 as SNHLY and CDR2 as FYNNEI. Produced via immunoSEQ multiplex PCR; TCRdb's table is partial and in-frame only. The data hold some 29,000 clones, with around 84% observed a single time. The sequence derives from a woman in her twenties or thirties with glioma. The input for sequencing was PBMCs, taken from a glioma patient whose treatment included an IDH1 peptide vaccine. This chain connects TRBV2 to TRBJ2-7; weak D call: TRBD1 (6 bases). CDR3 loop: CASSRDTLSNEQYF. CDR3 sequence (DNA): TGTGCCAGCAGCCGGGACACACTATCCAACGAGCAGTACTTC.